The 7 T cell receptor beta chains listed next were all sequenced from one sample in a study of T cells in Graves' hyperthyroidism and ophthalmopathy (dated by TCRdb to about 2019). Library preparation was by multiplex PCR. The instrument was an Illumina HiSeq 2000. Amplification of TCR beta CDR3 regions was carried out from RNA transcripts. A first-round RT-PCR of the TCR CDR3 used the HTBI primer set with the Qiagen OneStep RT-PCR kit. TCRdb applied fastp at Q25 and MiXCR to the public reads, then kept only in-frame beta chains. Identical CDR3 protein sequences are pooled into one entry, listed with their most common genes and DNA. In this sample the table shows about 400,000 distinct CDR3 sequences, around 15% of which occur a single time. Clones ranked in the top ten supply over 25% of the sample. Sequencing was carried out using blood. All receptors derive from a man aged 45-65 years with Graves' ophthalmopathy.

V is TRBV19 and J is TRBJ2-1, with TRBD2 matching 11 bases. Germline CDR1 reads LNHDA; CDR2 reads SQIVND (reference sequence). The length of the CDR3 is 15 residues. V dropped 3 bases and J dropped 8; count of bases not matched to a gene: 6. CDR3 protein: CASSMAASGRYEQFF. For the CDR3, the DNA is TGTGCCAGTAGTATGGCGGCTAGCGGGAGGTATGAGCAGTTCTTC.

This clonotype has a count of ten or more. The chain combines TRBV11-2 with TRBJ2-3; no clear D. V shed 7 bases and J shed 5 bases, with 7 bases lying between them. The CDR3 is 11 amino acids. The germline V gene encodes CDR1 SGHAT and CDR2 FQNNGV. CDR3 sequence (DNA): TGTGCCAGCACAAAGGGAGATACGCAGTATTTT. Protein product: CASTKGDTQYF.

The J gene is TRBJ2-5, the V gene TRBV11-1, with 7 positions matching TRBD1. Looked up from germline, CDR1 is SGHAT and CDR2 is FQDESV (reference sequence). The CDR3 is 13 amino acids. V lost 6 bases to trimming and J lost 5 bases; unmatched junction nucleotides: 6. This chain's CDR3 is CASRKTGLETQYF. CDR3 coding DNA: TGTGCCAGCAGAAAGACAGGGCTGGAGACCCAGTACTTC.

Many counts were recorded for this clonotype. V and J are TRBV12-3 or TRBV12-4 and TRBJ2-5; tentative D call: TRBD2 (5 bases). The germline V and J ends were trimmed by 0 bases and 2 bases, with 10 bases remaining between them. The CDR3 spans 15 residues. In nucleotides, the CDR3 is TGTGCCAGCAGTTTAGCGGGGAGCGGACAAGAGACCCAGTACTTC. The encoded protein is CASSLAGSGQETQYF.

This clonotype was detected only a few times. V is TRBV10-1 and J is TRBJ2-7; 9 bases match TRBD1. Unmatched junction bases numbered 9, after V lost 5 bases and J lost 4 bases. Germline loops: CDR1 WNHNN, CDR2 SYGVQD (reference sequence). The CDR3 spans 15 residues. CDR3 amino acids: CASSKTPGQGYEQYF. The DNA of the CDR3 is TGCGCCAGCAGTAAGACTCCGGGACAGGGTTACGAGCAGTACTTC.

This clonotype appeared a few times. The chain couples TRBV3-1 to TRBJ2-1; D is perhaps TRBD2 (6 bases). The germline CDR1 and CDR2 sequences are LGHDT and YNNKEL (reference sequence). CDR3 length: 12 residues. The V end lost 2 bases, the J end lost 10 bases, and 9 bases lay between the germline ends. CDR3 in amino acids: CASSQSRGEQFF. The CDR3 nucleotides read TGTGCCAGCAGCCAATCCCGGGGGGAGCAGTTCTTC.

This clonotype showed up many times. The chain uses TRBV7-9 and TRBJ2-7; TRBD2 agrees at 7 bases. The CDR3 loop spans 16 amino acids. Germline V gene sequence: CDR1 SEHNR, CDR2 FQNEAQ (reference sequence). V lost 4 bases, J lost 2 bases, and 11 bases stayed unmatched. The CDR3, as DNA: TGTGCCAGCAGCTCTTGGGGCCTAGCGGTTACCTACGAGCAGTACTTC. This sequence encodes CASSSWGLAVTYEQYF. Full variable domain (missing parts from reference TRBV7-9 and TRBJ2-7): DTGVSQNPRHKITKRGQNVTFRCDPISEHNRLYWYRQTLGQGPEFLTYFQNEAQLEKSRLLSDRFSAERPKGSFSTLEIQRTEQGDSAMYLCASSSWGLAVTYEQYFGPGTRLTVT.